Sequencing of this T cell receptor beta chain was carried out in a study of immune heterogeneity within non-small cell lung tumors. Template material comprised bulk tumor genomic DNA at approximately 540 ng per sample. Spaced far apart, several biopsies were taken from each primary tumor during surgery. Enrolled individuals presented with untreated, newly diagnosed non-small cell lung cancer and received curative surgery. The CDR3 sequence is 15 residues long. CDR1 and CDR2 from the germline V gene are MNHEY and SVGEGT. V lost 9 bases to trimming and J lost 0 bases, with 15 bases between them. Amplifying TCR beta CDR3 involved multiplex PCR carried out with 32 V and 13 J primers. Via MiXCR, TCRdb re-called the multiplex PCR reads, giving one row per CDR3 protein. This table holds about 1,800 distinct CDR3 sequences, around half found once.

This sequence joins TRBV6-2 or TRBV6-3 and TRBJ1-5; tentative D call: TRBD1 (5 bases). The sequenced sample consisted of lung tumor tissue. The TCR was taken from a man aged 60-69 years with non-small cell lung cancer. DNA for the CDR3: TGTGCCAGAAGTATTCCAGGGCTTAGCAATCAGCCCCAGCATTTT. This codes for CARSIPGLSNQPQHF.